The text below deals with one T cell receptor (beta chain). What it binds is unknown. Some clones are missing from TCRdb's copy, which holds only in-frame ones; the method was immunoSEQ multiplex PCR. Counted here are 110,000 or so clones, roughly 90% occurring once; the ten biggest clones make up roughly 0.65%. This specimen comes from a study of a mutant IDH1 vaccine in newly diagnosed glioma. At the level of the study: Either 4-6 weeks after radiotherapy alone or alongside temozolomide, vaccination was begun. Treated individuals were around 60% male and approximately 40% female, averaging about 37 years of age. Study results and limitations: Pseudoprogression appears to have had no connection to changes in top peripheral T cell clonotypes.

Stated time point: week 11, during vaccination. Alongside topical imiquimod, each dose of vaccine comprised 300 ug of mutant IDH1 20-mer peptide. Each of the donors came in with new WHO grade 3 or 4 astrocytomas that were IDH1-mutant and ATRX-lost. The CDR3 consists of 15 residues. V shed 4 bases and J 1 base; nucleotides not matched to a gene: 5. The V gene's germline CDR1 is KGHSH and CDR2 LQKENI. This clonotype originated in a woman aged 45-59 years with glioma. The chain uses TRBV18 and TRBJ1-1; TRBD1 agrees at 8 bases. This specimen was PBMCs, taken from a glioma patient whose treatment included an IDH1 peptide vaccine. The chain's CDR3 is CASSLNDRGNTEAFF. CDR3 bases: TGTGCCAGCTCACTAAACGACAGGGGGAACACTGAAGCTTTCTTT.